Listed below are T cell receptor beta chains from one sample, sequenced in a study of cytotoxic CD8 clonotypes in ibrutinib-treated CLL. Produced via immunoSEQ multiplex PCR; TCRdb's table is partial and in-frame only. The data show under 200,000 clones, 81% seen once. Sequencing used PBMCs, obtained after 12 months of ibrutinib treatment. The source of these receptors is a human donor with chronic lymphocytic leukemia. Both conserved end residues are part of each CDR3. The D gene is left open where the match is weak. The size of a clone is reported for some rows only, either as once, few or many, or as a class for expanded clones.

TRBJ1-1	NA	TRBV5-6	TRBD1	CASSLLGTGDAFF	TGTGCCAGCAGCTTGCTCGGGACAGGGGACGCTTTCTTT
TRBJ1-2	NA	TRBV28	TRBD1	CASKKGRTGGLYGYTF	TGTGCCAGCAAAAAGGGACGGACAGGGGGGTTATATGGCTACACCTTC
TRBJ2-3	NA	TRBV28	TRBD2	CASGLAGSTDTQYF	TGTGCCAGCGGGTTAGCGGGTAGCACAGATACGCAGTATTTT
TRBJ2-5	NA	TRBV29-1	TRBD1	CSVETGSSETQYF	TGCAGCGTAGAGACAGGGTCATCGGAGACCCAGTACTTC
TRBJ1-6	NA	TRBV2	NA	CASSEWGRASPLHF	TGTGCCAGCAGTGAATGGGGCAGGGCTTCACCCCTCCACTTT
TRBJ1-1	NA	TRBV7-2	NA	CASSLDGRARTEAFF	TGTGCCAGCAGCTTAGATGGCAGGGCGCGGACTGAAGCTTTCTTT
TRBJ1-4	NA	TRBV4-3	NA	CASSQDSGPTREKLFF	TGCGCCAGCAGCCAAGATAGTGGCCCCACGCGTGAAAAACTGTTTTTT
TRBJ2-1	NA	TRBV5-1	NA	CATRTLTGDEQFF	TGCGCCACCCGGACGCTAACGGGGGATGAGCAGTTCTTC
TRBJ1-3	NA	TRBV6-1	NA	CASSPAGVAGNTIYF	TGTGCCAGCAGTCCAGCCGGGGTGGCTGGAAACACCATATATTTT
TRBJ1-2	NA	TRBV28	NA	CASSLMTGLGYTF	TGTGCCAGCAGTTTAATGACGGGGTTGGGCTACACCTTC
TRBJ1-4	NA	TRBV19	NA	CASSIGIENEKLFF	TGTGCCAGTAGTATCGGGATAGAGAATGAAAAACTGTTTTTT
TRBJ2-2	NA	TRBV28	TRBD2	CASRSQGLGAPQNTGELFF	TGTGCCAGCAGAAGCCAGGGACTAGGGGCCCCTCAGAACACCGGGGAGCTGTTTTTT
TRBJ2-1	NA	TRBV7-7	TRBD2	CASSLSGTSGTAEQFF	TGTGCTAGCAGCTTATCCGGGACTAGCGGGACCGCTGAGCAGTTCTTC
TRBJ2-1	NA	TRBV6-5	NA	CASSYRGLKNNEQFF	TGTGCCAGCAGTTACCGCGGGCTAAAAAACAATGAGCAGTTCTTC
TRBJ1-5	NA	TRBV28	NA	CASSPRGGGIYQPQHF	TGTGCCAGCAGTCCTAGGGGAGGGGGAATATATCAGCCCCAGCATTTT
TRBJ2-5	NA	TRBV7-2	TRBD1	CASSLKAGGIETQYF	TGTGCCAGCAGCTTAAAGGCAGGGGGCATAGAGACCCAGTACTTC
TRBJ1-6	once	TRBV19	NA	CASSPRTGTDSSPLHF	TGTGCCAGTAGCCCCCGAACAGGGACTGATTCATCACCCCTCCACTTT
TRBJ1-2	NA	TRBV28	NA	CASGAGGGAYGYTF	TGTGCCAGCGGCGCGGGGGGGGGCGCCTATGGCTACACCTTC
TRBJ1-1	NA	TRBV7-8	TRBD1	CASSLRDRENTEAFF	TGTGCCAGCAGCTTAAGGGACAGGGAGAACACTGAAGCTTTCTTT
TRBJ1-2	NA	TRBV19	NA	CASRRWGSYGYTF	TGTGCCAGTAGGCGATGGGGAAGCTATGGCTACACCTTC
TRBJ2-4	NA	TRBV7-9	NA	CASSWGTEGIIQYF	TGTGCCAGCAGCTGGGGGACTGAGGGTATTATTCAGTACTTC
TRBJ2-7	NA	TRBV9	NA	CASSSRMGMGEQYF	TGTGCCAGCAGCTCCCGTATGGGGATGGGGGAGCAGTACTTC
TRBJ2-3	NA	TRBV18	TRBD2	CASSPPGLAGDGTQYF	TGTGCCAGCTCACCTCCGGGACTAGCGGGAGACGGTACGCAGTATTTT
TRBJ2-3	NA	TRBV5-4	NA	CASSLVGGPWYF	TGTGCCAGCAGCTTGGTAGGAGGGCCATGGTATTTT
TRBJ2-7	NA	TRBV6-6	NA	CASTNRASLYEQYF	TGTGCCAGCACCAACAGGGCCTCCCTCTACGAGCAGTACTTC
TRBJ2-7	NA	TRBV6-6	NA	CASGGDDYEQYF	TGTGCCAGTGGAGGGGATGACTACGAGCAGTACTTC
TRBJ2-3	NA	TRBV19	NA	CASSTLTDTQYF	TGTGCCAGTAGTACCCTCACAGATACGCAGTATTTT
TRBJ2-5	NA	TRBV18	NA	CASSPRGSNRHQETQYF	TGTGCCAGCTCACCAAGGGGCTCCAATCGACACCAAGAGACCCAGTACTTC
TRBJ1-5	once	TRBV19	TRBD1	CASNSQGALSNQPQHF	TGTGCCAGTAATTCTCAGGGGGCGCTTAGCAATCAGCCCCAGCATTTT
TRBJ2-5	few	TRBV18	NA	CASSPSQETQYF	TGTGCCAGCTCACCTTCCCAAGAGACCCAGTACTTC
TRBJ2-7	NA	TRBV19	TRBD1	CASSRTGERTYEQYF	TGTGCCAGTAGTAGGACAGGGGAGAGGACCTACGAGCAGTACTTC
TRBJ2-3	NA	TRBV7-3	TRBD2	CASSSLIGGTDTQYF	TGTGCCAGCAGCTCACTCATCGGGGGGACGGATACGCAGTATTTT
TRBJ2-7	NA	TRBV18	NA	CASSPGSSTEQYF	TGTGCCAGCTCACCAGGGTCTAGCACCGAGCAGTACTTC
TRBJ2-2	NA	TRBV6-5	NA	CASSYGGSYTGELFF	TGTGCCAGCAGTTACGGCGGCTCCTACACCGGGGAGCTGTTTTTT
TRBJ1-5	NA	TRBV18	TRBD1	CASSEGQHQPQHF	TGTGCCAGCTCGGAGGGACAGCATCAGCCCCAGCATTTT
TRBJ2-5	NA	TRBV11-1	TRBD2	CASSSGLAKQETQYF	TGTGCCAGCAGCTCCGGACTAGCGAAACAAGAGACCCAGTACTTC
TRBJ2-1	once	TRBV19	TRBD2	CASGGTSGGPQGEQFF	TGTGCCAGTGGGGGGACTAGCGGAGGCCCCCAAGGGGAGCAGTTCTTC
TRBJ1-4	NA	TRBV7-8	NA	CASSLIEGTTNEKLFF	TGTGCCAGCAGCTTAATCGAAGGAACCACTAATGAAAAACTGTTTTTT
TRBJ1-3	NA	TRBV7-8	NA	CASSLAQGGTGNTIYF	TGTGCCAGCAGCTTAGCGCAGGGTGGTACTGGAAACACCATATATTTT
TRBJ1-4	once	TRBV7-2	NA	CASSLVAGPVEKLFF	TGTGCCAGCAGCTTAGTCGCGGGGCCCGTCGAAAAACTGTTTTTT
TRBJ1-5	NA	TRBV27	TRBD1	CASSLVGQGATQPQHF	TGTGCCAGCAGTTTAGTGGGACAGGGGGCGACTCAGCCCCAGCATTTT
TRBJ2-1	NA	TRBV29-1	TRBD2	CSVVSGGVNEQFF	TGCAGCGTTGTTTCTGGGGGGGTCAATGAGCAGTTCTTC
TRBJ2-5	NA	TRBV19	TRBD1	CASSPVGQGNSGRETQYF	TGTGCCAGTAGTCCGGTGGGACAGGGTAACTCCGGGCGGGAGACCCAGTACTTC
TRBJ2-1	NA	TRBV9	NA	CASSVGYGAYNEQFF	TGTGCCAGCAGCGTGGGCTATGGGGCTTACAATGAGCAGTTCTTC
TRBJ2-3	few	TRBV7-6	TRBD2	CASSAFRRTSGRARDTQYF	TGTGCCAGCAGCGCATTCCGACGGACTAGCGGGAGGGCCAGAGATACGCAGTATTTT
TRBJ2-7	NA	TRBV5-1	NA	CASSFAQHHYYEQYF	TGCGCCAGCAGCTTCGCACAACACCATTACTACGAGCAGTACTTC